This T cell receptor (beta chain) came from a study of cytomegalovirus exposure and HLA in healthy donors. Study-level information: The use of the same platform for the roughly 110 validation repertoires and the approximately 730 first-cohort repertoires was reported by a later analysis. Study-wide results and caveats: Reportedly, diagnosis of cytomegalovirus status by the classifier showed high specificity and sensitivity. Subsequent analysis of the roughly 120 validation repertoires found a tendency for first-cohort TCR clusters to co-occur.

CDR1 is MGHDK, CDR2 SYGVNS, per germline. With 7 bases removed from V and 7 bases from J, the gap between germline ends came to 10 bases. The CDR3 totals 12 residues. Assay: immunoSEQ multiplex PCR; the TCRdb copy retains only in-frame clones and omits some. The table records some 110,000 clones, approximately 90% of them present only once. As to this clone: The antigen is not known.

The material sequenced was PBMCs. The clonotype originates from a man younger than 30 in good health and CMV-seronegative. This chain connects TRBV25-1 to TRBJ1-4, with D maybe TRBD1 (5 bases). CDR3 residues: CASKQGSEKLFF. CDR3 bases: TGTGCCAGCAAGCAGGGATCTGAAAAACTGTTTTTT. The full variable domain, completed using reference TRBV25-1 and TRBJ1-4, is EADIYQTPRYLVIGTGKKITLECSQTMGHDKMYWYQQDPGMELHLIHYSYGVNSTEKGDLSSESTVSRIRTEHFPLTLESARPSHTSQYLCASKQGSEKLFFGSGTQLSVL.